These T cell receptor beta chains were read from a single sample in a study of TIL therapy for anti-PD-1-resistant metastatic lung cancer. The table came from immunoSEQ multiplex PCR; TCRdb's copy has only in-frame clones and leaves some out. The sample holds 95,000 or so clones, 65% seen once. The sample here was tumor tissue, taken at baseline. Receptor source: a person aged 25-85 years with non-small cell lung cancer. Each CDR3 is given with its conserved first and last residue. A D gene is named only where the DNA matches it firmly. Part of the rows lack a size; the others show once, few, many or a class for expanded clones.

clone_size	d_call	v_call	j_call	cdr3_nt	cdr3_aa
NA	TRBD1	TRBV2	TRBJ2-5	TGTGCCAGCACTAACCAGGGGGTGGAGACCCAGTACTTC	CASTNQGVETQYF
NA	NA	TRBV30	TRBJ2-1	TGTGCCTGGAGTAGGCCTACCCTGGACAATGAGCAGTTCTTC	CAWSRPTLDNEQFF
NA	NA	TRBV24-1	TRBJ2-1	TGTGCCACCAGATCTGGAGGGGATATAATAGTGGATGAGCAGTTCTTC	CATRSGGDIIVDEQFF
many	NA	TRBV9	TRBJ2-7	TGTGCCAGCAGCCCCCGGGACCAAAGCTACGAGCAGTACTTC	CASSPRDQSYEQYF
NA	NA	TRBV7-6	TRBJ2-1	TGTGCCAGCAGCTTAGGTCAGATACCCACAAGTGAGCAGTTCTTC	CASSLGQIPTSEQFF
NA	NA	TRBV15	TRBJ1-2	TGTGCCACCAGCAGAGACTACACGACCTACTATGGCTACACCTTC	CATSRDYTTYYGYTF
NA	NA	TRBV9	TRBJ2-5	TGTGCCAGCAGCCCCGAGGGCTACCAAGAGACCCAGTACTTC	CASSPEGYQETQYF
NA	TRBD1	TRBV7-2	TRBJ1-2	TGTGCCAGCAGTTACGACAGGGTGGGAGTCTATGGCTACACCTTC	CASSYDRVGVYGYTF
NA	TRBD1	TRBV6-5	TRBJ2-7	TGTGCCAGCAGTTACGCGGGACAGGAAAACTACGAGCAGTACTTC	CASSYAGQENYEQYF
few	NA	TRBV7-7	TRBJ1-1	TGTGCTAGCAGCCTTGACAGTAACACTGAAGCTTTCTTT	CASSLDSNTEAFF
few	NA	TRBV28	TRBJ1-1	TGTGCCAGCAGTTTAGTGGCCAGGAAGATGGTCACTGAAGCTTTCTTT	CASSLVARKMVTEAFF
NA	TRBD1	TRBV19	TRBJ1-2	TGTGCCAGTAGTATAGGACAGGGGGCGGCAAGTGGCTACACCTTC	CASSIGQGAASGYTF
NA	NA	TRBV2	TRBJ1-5	TGTGCCAGCAGTCCTCATATGAACGGCAATCAGCCCCAGCATTTT	CASSPHMNGNQPQHF
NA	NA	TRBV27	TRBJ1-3	TGTGCCAGCAGTGTGTCCCTGGAGCTAGGAAACACCATATATTTT	CASSVSLELGNTIYF
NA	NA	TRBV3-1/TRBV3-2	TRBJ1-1	TGTGCCAGCAGCCAAGCGGCGATGAACACTGAAGCTTTCTTT	CASSQAAMNTEAFF
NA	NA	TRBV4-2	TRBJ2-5	TGTGCCAGCACCTCCGGGACCCCGCAGGGGACCCAGTACTTC	CASTSGTPQGTQYF
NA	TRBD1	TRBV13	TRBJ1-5	TGTGCCAGCAGCCAAGGACAGGAAAATCAGCCCCAGCATTTT	CASSQGQENQPQHF
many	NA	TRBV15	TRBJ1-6	TGTGCCACCAGCAGAGATCCGGTAAATTCACCCCTCCACTTT	CATSRDPVNSPLHF
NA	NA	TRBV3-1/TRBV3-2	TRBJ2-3	TGTGCCAGCAGCCCTCTTTCACCCCCAGATACGCAGTATTTT	CASSPLSPPDTQYF